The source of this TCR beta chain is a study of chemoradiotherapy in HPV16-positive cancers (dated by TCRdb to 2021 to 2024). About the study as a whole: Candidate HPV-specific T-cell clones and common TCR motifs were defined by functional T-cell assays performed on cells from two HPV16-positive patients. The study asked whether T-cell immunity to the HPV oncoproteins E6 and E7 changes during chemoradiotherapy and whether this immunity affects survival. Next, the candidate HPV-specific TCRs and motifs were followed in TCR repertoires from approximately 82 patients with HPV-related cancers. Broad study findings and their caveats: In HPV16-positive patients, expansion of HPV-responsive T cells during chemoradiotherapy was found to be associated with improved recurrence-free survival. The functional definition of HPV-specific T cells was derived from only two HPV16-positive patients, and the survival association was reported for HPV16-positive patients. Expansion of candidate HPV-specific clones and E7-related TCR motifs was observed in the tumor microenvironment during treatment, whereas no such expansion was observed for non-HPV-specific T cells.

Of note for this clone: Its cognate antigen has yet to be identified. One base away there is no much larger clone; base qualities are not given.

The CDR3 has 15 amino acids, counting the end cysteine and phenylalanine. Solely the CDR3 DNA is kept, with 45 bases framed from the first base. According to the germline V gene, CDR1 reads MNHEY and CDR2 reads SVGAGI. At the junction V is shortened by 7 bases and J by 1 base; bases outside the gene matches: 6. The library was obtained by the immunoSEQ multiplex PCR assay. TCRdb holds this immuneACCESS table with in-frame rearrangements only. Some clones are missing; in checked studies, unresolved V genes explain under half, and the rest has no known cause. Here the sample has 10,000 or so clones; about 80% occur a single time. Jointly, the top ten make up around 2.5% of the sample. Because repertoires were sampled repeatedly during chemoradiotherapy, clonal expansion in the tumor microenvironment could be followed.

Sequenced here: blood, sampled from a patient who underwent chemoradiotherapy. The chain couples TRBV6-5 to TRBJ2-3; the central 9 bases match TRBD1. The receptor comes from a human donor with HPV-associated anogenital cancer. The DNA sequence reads TGTGCCAGCAAAATGTGGACAGGGGGCACAGATACGCAGTATTTT. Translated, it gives CASKMWTGGTDTQYF.